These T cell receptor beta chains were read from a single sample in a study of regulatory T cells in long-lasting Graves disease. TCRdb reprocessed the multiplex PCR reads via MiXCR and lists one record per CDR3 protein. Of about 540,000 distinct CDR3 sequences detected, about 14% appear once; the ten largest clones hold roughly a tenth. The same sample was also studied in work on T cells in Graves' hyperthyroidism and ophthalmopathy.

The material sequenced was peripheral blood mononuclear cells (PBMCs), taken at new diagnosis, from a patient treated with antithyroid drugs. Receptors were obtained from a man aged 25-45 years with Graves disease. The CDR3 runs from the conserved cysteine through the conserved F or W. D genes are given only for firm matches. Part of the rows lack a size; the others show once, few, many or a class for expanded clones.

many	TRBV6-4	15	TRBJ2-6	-	TGTGCCAGCAGTGCGTCCTTATCTGGGGCCAACGTCCTGACTTTC	CASSASLSGANVLTF
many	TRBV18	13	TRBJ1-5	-	TGTGCCAGCTCACCGGCGAGTAGTCAGCCCCAGCATTTT	CASSPASSQPQHF
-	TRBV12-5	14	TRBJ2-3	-	TGTGCTAGTGGTGCTCAGGGTTTGGGAGATACGCAGTATTTT	CASGAQGLGDTQYF
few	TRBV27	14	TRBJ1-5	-	TGTGCCAGCAGTTTAAGGAATAGCAATCAGCCCCAGCATTTT	CASSLRNSNQPQHF
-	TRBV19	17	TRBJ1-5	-	TGTGCCAGTAGTATGCCCCTGGGGGCAGCTAGCAATCAGCCCCAGCATTTT	CASSMPLGAASNQPQHF
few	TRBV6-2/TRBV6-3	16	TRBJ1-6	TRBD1	TGTGCCAGCAGCTTGACAGGGCGCTCCTATAATTCACCCCTCCACTTT	CASSLTGRSYNSPLHF
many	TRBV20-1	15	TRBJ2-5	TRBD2	TGCAGTGCTAGCGGGACTAGCGGCTCCCAAGAGACCCAGTACTTC	CSASGTSGSQETQYF
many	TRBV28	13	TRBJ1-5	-	TGTGCCAGCAGTTTACCGCAGGGAAGGGCCCAGCATTTT	CASSLPQGRAQHF
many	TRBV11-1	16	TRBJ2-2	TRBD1	TGTGCCAGCAGCGTTGACAGGGGGCGCAGCACCGGGGAGCTGTTTTTT	CASSVDRGRSTGELFF
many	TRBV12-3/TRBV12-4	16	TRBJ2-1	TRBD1	TGTGCCAGCAGTTTAGGACAGGGCAGCTCCTACAATGAGCAGTTCTTC	CASSLGQGSSYNEQFF
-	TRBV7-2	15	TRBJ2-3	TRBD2	TGTGCCAGCACCTCCACGGGACTAGAAGACGATACGCAGTATTTT	CASTSTGLEDDTQYF
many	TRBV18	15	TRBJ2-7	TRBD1	TGTGCCAGCTCACCATGGGGGACAGGGGAGAGAGAGCAGTACTTC	CASSPWGTGEREQYF
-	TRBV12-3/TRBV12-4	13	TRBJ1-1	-	TGTGCCAGCAGTCTTCGGGAAGGGAGTGAAGCTTTCTTT	CASSLREGSEAFF
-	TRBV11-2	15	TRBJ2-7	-	TGTGCCAGCACCTTGGGGCAGGGGATAAACTACGAGCAGTACTTC	CASTLGQGINYEQYF
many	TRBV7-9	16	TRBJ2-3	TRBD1	TGTGCCAGCTCTGCTCCGGGGACAGGGGGCTCAGATACGCAGTATTTT	CASSAPGTGGSDTQYF
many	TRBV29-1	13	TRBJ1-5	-	TGCAGCGTGTCCGGGGGCCCCAATCAGCCCCAGCATTTT	CSVSGGPNQPQHF
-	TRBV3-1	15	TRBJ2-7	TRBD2	TGTGCCAGCTCACCTCCGTTGCGGGAGAACTACGAGCAGTACTTC	CASSPPLRENYEQYF
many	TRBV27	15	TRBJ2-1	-	TGTGCCAGCAGTTTATGGCAGGGGTCGGGGAATGAGCAGTTCTTC	CASSLWQGSGNEQFF
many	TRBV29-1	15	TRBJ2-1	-	TGCAGCGTTGAGGGATTTGATAGCTCCTACAATGAGCAGTTCTTC	CSVEGFDSSYNEQFF
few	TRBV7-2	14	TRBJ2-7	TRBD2	TGTGCCGGCAGCGGGGGCCGTTCTCTCTACGAGCAGTACTTC	CAGSGGRSLYEQYF
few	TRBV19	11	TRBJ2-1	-	TGTGCCAGTAGTCTCCGGTTTGAGCAGTTCTTC	CASSLRFEQFF
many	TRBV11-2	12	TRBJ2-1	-	TGTGCCAGCAGCTTTCTCCTCAATGAGCAGTTCTTC	CASSFLLNEQFF
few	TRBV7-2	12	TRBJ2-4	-	TGTGCCAGCAGCTTAGAATCGGGTATTCAGTACTTC	CASSLESGIQYF
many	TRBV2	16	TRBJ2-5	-	TGTGCCAGCAGTGAAGCTAGGACAGACTTCCAAGAGACCCAGTACTTC	CASSEARTDFQETQYF
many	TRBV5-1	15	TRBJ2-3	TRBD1	TGCGCCAGCAGCTTGATGGGACAGAGCACAGATACGCAGTATTTT	CASSLMGQSTDTQYF
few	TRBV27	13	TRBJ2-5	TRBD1	TGTGCCAGCAGTGCACCGACAGGGGAGACCCAGTACTTC	CASSAPTGETQYF
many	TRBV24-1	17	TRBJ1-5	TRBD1	TGTGCCACCAGTGGGGGGACAGAGGCTTATAGCAATCAGCCCCAGCATTTT	CATSGGTEAYSNQPQHF
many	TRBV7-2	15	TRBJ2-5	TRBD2	TGTGCCAGCAGCCTATCCCTGACTAGCGGAGAGACCCAGTACTTC	CASSLSLTSGETQYF
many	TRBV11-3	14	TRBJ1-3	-	TGTGCCAGCAGCTTAGACGGCCCTGGAAACACCATATATTTT	CASSLDGPGNTIYF
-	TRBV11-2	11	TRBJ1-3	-	TGTGCCAGCAGCTCGACAGTTCCTATATATTTT	CASSSTVPIYF
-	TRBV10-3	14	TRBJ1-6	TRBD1	TGTGCCATCAGTGTAGGGACAGGGGGTTCACCCCTCCACTTT	CAISVGTGGSPLHF
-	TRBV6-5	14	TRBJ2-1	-	TGTGCCAGCAGTTCCAGGGGGGATTACAATGAGCAGTTCTTC	CASSSRGDYNEQFF
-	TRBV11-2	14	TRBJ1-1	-	TGTGCCAGCAGCCAACACCCTGAAGGTGTTAAAGCTTTCTTT	CASSQHPEGVKAFF
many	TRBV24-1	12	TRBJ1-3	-	TGTGCCACCAGTGAAAACGGAAACACCATATATTTT	CATSENGNTIYF
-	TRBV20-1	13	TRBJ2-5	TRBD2	TGCAGTGCGGGTCGGACTAGTCAAGAGACCCAGTACTTC	CSAGRTSQETQYF
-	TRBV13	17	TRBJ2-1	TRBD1	TGTGCCAGCAGCTTAGAGGGGTGGACAGGGGCTCGCTATGAGCAGTTCTTC	CASSLEGWTGARYEQFF